The 29 T cell receptor beta chains reported below all come from one sample, sequenced in a study of shared clonotypes between healthy human individuals. Generated by immunoSEQ multiplex PCR, the TCRdb table keeps only in-frame clones and is missing some. The sample shows 2 million or so clones, about 95% of them seen only once. As defined, naive CD8 cells were CD45RO-negative and positively selected for CCR7, with terminally differentiated effector memory CD45RA+ cells excluded. Sequenced input: naive CD8+ T cells sorted from blood. Every receptor here comes from a man between 18 and 29 years old in good health.

This clone has just a few counts. Other DNA sequences within the sample encode an identical CDR3. V usage is TRBV30 and J usage is TRBJ1-6; TRBD1 aligns across 11 bases. Trimming took 3 bases from V and 7 from J; bases not matched to a gene: 2. The CDR3 length is 14 residues. Germline CDR1 and CDR2: GTSNPN and SVGIG (reference sequence). The CDR3 reads CAWSGTGGNSPLHF. In nucleotides, the CDR3 is TGTGCCTGGAGCGGGACAGGGGGGAATTCACCCCTCCACTTT.

This chain links TRBV14 with TRBJ2-1; D may be TRBD2 (5 bases). Germline CDR1 SGHDN, CDR2 FVKESK. The CDR3 is 15 residues long. Trimming stripped 0 bases from V and 7 bases from J, with 13 bases between. This CDR3 reads CASSQDRAAGNEQFF. CDR3 nucleotides: TGTGCCAGCAGCCAAGATCGAGCGGCCGGGAATGAGCAGTTCTTC.

The CDR3 region is CASSIVRNEQFF. CDR3 bases: TGTGCCAGTAGTATAGTTCGTAACGAGCAGTTCTTC. The genes are TRBV19 and TRBJ2-1; D gene uncertain. Germline CDR1 reads LNHDA; CDR2 reads SQIVND (reference sequence). V was shortened by 1 base and J by 10 bases, with 8 bases between the two germline ends. The CDR3 covers 12 residues. The full variable domain, completed using reference TRBV19 and TRBJ2-1, is DGGITQSPKYLFRKEGQNVTLSCEQNLNHDAMYWYRQDPGQGLRLIYYSQIVNDFQKGDIAEGYSVSREKKESFPLTVTSAQKNPTAFYLCASSIVRNEQFFGPGTRLTVL.

CDR3 nucleotides: TGTGCCAGCAGCTTGGGGGGACTAGCGGCCTACGAGCAGTACTTC. Its translation is CASSLGGLAAYEQYF. This chain joins TRBV7-9 and TRBJ2-7, with 11 bases fitting TRBD2. Germline CDR1 SEHNR, CDR2 FQNEAQ (reference sequence). CDR3 length: 15 residues. J was trimmed by 2 bases and V by 3 bases; bases with no gene match: 3.

The chain combines TRBV4-3 with TRBJ2-7, with 10 positions matching TRBD2. Germline V gene lookup returns CDR1 LGHNA and CDR2 YSLEER. The trim removed 1 base at V and 3 bases at J, leaving 6 bases unmatched. The CDR3 runs 16 residues. CDR3 coding DNA: TGCGCCAGCAGCCAAGTGGCCGGGACTAGCGACTACGAGCAGTACTTC. It specifies CASSQVAGTSDYEQYF.

Concerning this clone: Distinct nucleotide sequences in the sample also encode this CDR3. The chain employs TRBV4-3 and TRBJ2-1; D gene unclear. From germline, CDR1 is LGHNA and CDR2 YSLEER. The CDR3 is 13 residues long. V was shortened by 0 bases and J by 4 bases, with 4 bases between the two germline ends. The CDR3 region is CASSQERYNEQFF. The DNA for the CDR3 is TGCGCCAGCAGCCAAGAGAGGTACAATGAGCAGTTCTTC.

The chain links TRBV7-9 to TRBJ2-2, with D uncertain. Germline-derived CDR1 and CDR2 are SEHNR and FQNEAQ (reference sequence). The ends were cut back, 5 bases at V and 6 bases at J, with 19 bases in the middle. The CDR3 totals 16 residues. CDR3: CASSPSAGPVPGELFF. The CDR3 nucleotides are TGTGCCAGCAGCCCCAGTGCAGGCCCGGTCCCCGGGGAGCTGTTTTTT.

V gene TRBV29-1 combines with J gene TRBJ2-7; 8 nucleotides align to TRBD1. CDR1 is SQVTM and CDR2 is ANQGSEA in the germline V gene. J lost 5 bases, V lost 5 bases, and 8 bases had no gene match. This CDR3 is built from 13 residues. CDR3: CSVRQGTYDEQYF. CDR3 nucleotides: TGCAGCGTTAGACAGGGGACGTATGACGAGCAGTACTTC.

As for this clone: Other DNA sequences of this sample code for an identical CDR3. The rearrangement uses TRBV27 and TRBJ2-5; D not resolved. The germline CDR1 and CDR2 sequences are MNHEY and SMNVEV (reference sequence). The CDR3 extends over 13 amino acids. V lost 0 bases to trimming and J lost 5 bases, with 7 bases between them. CDR3 DNA sequence: TGTGCCAGCAGTTTATCTAGTTGGGAGACCCAGTACTTC. Translating it yields CASSLSSWETQYF.

The gene calls are TRBV9 and TRBJ2-7; D possibly uses TRBD1 or TRBD2 (6 bases each). V lost 3 bases to trimming and J lost 0 bases, with 16 bases between them. The CDR3 extends over 16 amino acids. Germline CDR1 and CDR2: SGDLS and YYNGEE. CDR3 DNA: TGTGCCAGCAGCGCCCTCGGCGGGGACACCTCCTACGAGCAGTACTTC. Amino acids: CASSALGGDTSYEQYF.

The chain employs TRBV13 and TRBJ2-7; TRBD1 is a possible D gene (5 bases). With 5 bases removed from V and 2 bases from J, the gap between germline ends came to 10 bases. The CDR3 contains 13 residues. The germline CDR1 and CDR2 sequences are PRHDT and FYEKMQ (reference sequence). The CDR3 DNA reads as TGTGCCAGCAGCGCGCAGGGCACCTACGAGCAGTACTTC. Its translation: CASSAQGTYEQYF. The full variable domain, rest sourced from reference TRBV13 and TRBJ2-7, is AAGVIQSPRHLIKEKRETATLKCYPIPRHDTVYWYQQGPGQDPQFLISFYEKMQSDKGSIPDRFSAQQFSDYHSELNMSSLELGDSALYFCASSAQGTYEQYFGPGTRLTVT.

J is TRBJ1-6 and V is TRBV6-5; D unclear. CDR1 MNHEY and CDR2 SVGAGI come from the germline V gene. V dropped 1 base and J dropped 7 bases, with 14 bases sitting between them. CDR3 size: 16 residues. The CDR3 nucleotides read TGTGCCAGCAGTTACTATCGAACCGTCCAGAATTCACCCCTCCACTTT. This gives the protein CASSYYRTVQNSPLHF.

This chain links TRBV6-6 with TRBJ1-2; D unresolved. Between the trimmed V and J ends, which lost 7 bases and 4 bases, there was a span of 16 bases. Germline V gene lookup returns CDR1 MNHNY and CDR2 SVGAGI (reference sequence). The CDR3 has 14 residues. The CDR3 DNA follows: TGTGCCAGCAACCCCCCGGGAGGCATCTATGGCTACACCTTC. This codes for CASNPPGGIYGYTF.

As for this clone: At the DNA level, this CDR3 is encoded by other sequences in the same sample as well. J is TRBJ2-2 and V is TRBV11-2; D remains unclear. CDR3 length: 12 amino acids. Trimming took 3 bases from V and 4 from J, leaving 3 bases between them. Germline values: CDR1 SGHAT, CDR2 FQNNGV. CDR3 in amino acids: CASSFGTGELFF. DNA for the CDR3: TGTGCCAGCAGCTTCGGCACCGGGGAGCTGTTTTTT.

Written as DNA, the CDR3 is TGTGCCATCAGTGCGGGCAGGTTGGGGTATGGCTACACCTTC. This encodes CAISAGRLGYGYTF. The J gene is TRBJ1-2, the V gene TRBV10-3; D remains ambiguous. The V gene lost 4 bases and the J gene lost 5 bases, with 14 bases spanning the gap. The CDR3 is 14 amino acids. CDR1 is ENHRY, CDR2 SYGVKD, per germline.

CDR3 coding DNA: TGTGCCAGCAGCTTGGCGATAGCGGGAGGTGAAGAGCAGTACTTC. This translates into CASSLAIAGGEEQYF. This rearrangement joins TRBV5-4 to TRBJ2-7; 10 bases match TRBD2. V dropped 0 bases and J dropped 7; count of bases not matched to a gene: 7. CDR3 length: 15 residues. Germline CDR1 and CDR2: SGHNT and YYREEE (reference sequence).

V and J are TRBV28 and TRBJ2-1; 9 bases agree with TRBD2. Germline loops: CDR1 MDHEN, CDR2 SYDVKM. V was pared by 5 bases and J by 5 bases, with 7 bases of the junction left unmatched. This CDR3 contains 15 residues. The CDR3 DNA reads as TGTGCCAGCAGTCCCCGGACTAGCGAAAACAATGAGCAGTTCTTC. This codes for CASSPRTSENNEQFF.

This chain joins TRBV4-1 and TRBJ2-1, with 8 bases that match TRBD1. Germline assignment: CDR1 MGHRA and CDR2 YSYEKL. With V trimmed by 4 bases and J by 2 bases, 7 bases remained unmatched. The CDR3 has 16 residues. The DNA of the CDR3 is TGCGCCAGCAGCCGGATCCCACAGGGGGCCTACAATGAGCAGTTCTTC. It specifies CASSRIPQGAYNEQFF.

The chain couples TRBV9 to TRBJ2-7; D is perhaps TRBD1 (5 bases). The V and J ends lost 4 bases and 6 bases respectively, with 14 bases between them. The CDR3 runs to 13 residues. CDR1 SGDLS and CDR2 YYNGEE come from the germline V gene. This chain's CDR3 is CASSPQGNREQYF. The CDR3 nucleotides are TGTGCCAGCAGCCCCCAGGGTAATCGCGAGCAGTACTTC.

This clone was seen once. The chain links TRBV5-6 to TRBJ2-3; 7 bases agree with TRBD2. Germline CDR1 SGHDT, CDR2 YYEEEE. V was clipped by 0 bases and J by 6 bases; unmatched bases: 10. This CDR3 is 16 amino acids long. The CDR3 DNA reads as TGTGCCAGCAGCTTGGCGGGGGGTACTTTCTTGGATACGCAGTATTTT. This sequence encodes CASSLAGGTFLDTQYF.

The gene calls are TRBV19 and TRBJ2-7, with a tentative D call TRBD1 (6 bases). CDR3 length: 13 residues. V was trimmed by 5 bases and J by 2 bases, leaving 10 bases between them. CDR1 LNHDA and CDR2 SQIVND come from the germline V gene (reference sequence). The CDR3 coding sequence is TGTGCCAGTAGTGGGACAAATCCCTACGAGCAGTACTTC. Its translation is CASSGTNPYEQYF.

This chain joins TRBV6-6 and TRBJ2-1, with D possibly TRBD1 on 6 matching bases. Trimming shortened V by 6 bases and J by 10 bases, and 10 bases separated the two germline ends. CDR1 and CDR2 from the germline V gene are MNHNY and SVGAGI (reference sequence). The CDR3 runs to 11 residues. The DNA for the CDR3 is TGTGCCAGCAGGTACAGGGACGAGCAGTTCTTC. It codes for CASRYRDEQFF.

This chain joins TRBV14 and TRBJ2-1, with a weak D call TRBD2 (5 bases). The CDR3 has 16 amino acids. Trimming stripped 0 bases from V and 1 base from J, with 10 bases between. CDR1 SGHDN and CDR2 FVKESK come from the germline V gene. CDR3 nucleotides: TGTGCCAGCAGCCAAGATTTCGGGATTTCCTACAATGAGCAGTTCTTC. Translated: CASSQDFGISYNEQFF.

The genes are TRBV6-1 and TRBJ2-7; D gene ambiguous. CDR1 and CDR2 (germline): MNHNS, SASEGT. Trimming took 1 base from V and 6 from J, leaving 10 bases between them. This CDR3 contains 13 residues. CDR3 sequence: CASSEGIGFEQYF. The CDR3 DNA reads as TGTGCCAGCAGTGAAGGGATAGGGTTCGAGCAGTACTTC.

The chain combines TRBV5-5 with TRBJ1-5; D is uncertain. CDR3 length: 13 amino acids. The germline CDR1 and CDR2 sequences are SGHKS and YYEKEE (reference sequence). V lost 0 bases to trimming and J lost 5 bases, with 6 bases between them. The CDR3 is CASSLGPYQPQHF. In DNA, the CDR3 is TGTGCCAGCAGCTTGGGACCTTATCAGCCCCAGCATTTT.

The rearrangement joins TRBV4-1 to TRBJ2-7, with D possibly being TRBD1 (6 bases). CDR3 length equals 15 residues. Trimming shortened V by 4 bases and J by 3 bases, and 16 bases separated the two germline ends. The germline V gene encodes CDR1 MGHRA and CDR2 YSYEKL. CDR3 residues: CASSLVTGMIYEQYF. As DNA, the CDR3 is TGCGCCAGCAGCCTAGTGACAGGCATGATCTACGAGCAGTACTTC.

The J gene is TRBJ1-3, the V gene TRBV5-1; 7 nucleotides agree with TRBD1. Trimming took 0 bases from V and 4 from J; bases not matched to a gene: 10. Per the germline V gene, CDR1 is SGHRS and CDR2 is YFSETQ. This CDR3 is built from 17 residues. The CDR3 sequence is CASSLAWEGANGNTIYF. CDR3 in DNA: TGCGCCAGCAGCTTGGCCTGGGAGGGGGCGAACGGAAACACCATATATTTT.

V and J are TRBV7-3 and TRBJ1-3, with D perhaps matching TRBD1 (6 bases). There are 15 residues in the CDR3. Per the germline V gene, CDR1 is SGHTA and CDR2 is FQGTGA. V lost 1 base, J lost 4 bases, and 11 bases lay in between. The CDR3 nucleotides read TGTGCCAGCAGCTTAAACGGAGGGGGAGGAAACACCATATATTTT. Encoded protein: CASSLNGGGGNTIYF.

In nucleotides, the CDR3 is TGTGCCAGCAAAAAGGGGGAAAAACTGTTTTTT. It codes for CASKKGEKLFF. The rearrangement uses TRBV7-9 and TRBJ1-4, with D possibly TRBD1 on 5 matching bases. This CDR3 contains 11 residues. The ends were cut back, 7 bases at V and 8 bases at J, with 8 bases in the middle. Germline values: CDR1 SEHNR, CDR2 FQNEAQ (reference sequence).